This T cell receptor (beta chain) was obtained from a study of blood T cell repertoires in COVID-19. About the study: Acute and convalescent COVID-19 samples came from the United States, Italy and Spain. Sample material is recorded as cDNA or gDNA derived from T cells, B-cell-depleted T cells, or PBMCs.

Sequencing was performed with immunoSEQ multiplex PCR; in TCRdb, only in-frame clones are kept and a portion is missing. The table has hundreds of thousands of clones, 86% seen once. Germline V lookup: CDR1 MDHEN, CDR2 SYDVKM. The CDR3 runs to 15 residues. Trimming took off 5 bases at V and 0 bases at J, with 13 bases between the two ends. The gene calls are TRBV28 and TRBJ1-2; D uncertain. Sequences were obtained from peripheral blood. The clonotype comes from a woman aged 25-40 years with active or convalescent COVID-19. CDR3 amino acids: CASSPGGVANYGYTF. The CDR3, as DNA: TGTGCCAGCAGTCCTGGCGGGGTAGCTAACTATGGCTACACCTTC.